The entry that follows covers one T cell receptor (beta chain) sequence. What antigen it recognizes has not been identified. Per-base quality was not reported, and no clone a single base away is much larger than it. TCRbeta CDR3 regions were amplified from genomic DNA by means of the immunoSEQ Assay, a bias-controlled multiplex PCR. In the paper's pipeline: Within the assay, amplification of reference gene primers was used to estimate how many nucleated cells each sample contained. Sequence reads were collapsed and filtered to measure the absolute abundance of every unique TCRbeta CDR3 rearrangement. Productive Simpson clonality was computed per sample as the square root of Simpson's diversity index over productive rearrangements. TCRdb stores this immuneACCESS table with in-frame sequences only. Part of the clones is absent; in the studies checked, under half of the shortfall reflects unresolved V genes, and no reason is known for the rest. For V, J and clone size, that table is used; D and trimming come from the DNA. In this sample the table shows approximately 170,000 clones, approximately 80% of which occur a single time. The top ten constitute approximately 13% of the sample.

Each collaborating institution followed its own protocols to collect whole blood in K2EDTA tubes. For TCRbeta analysis, collaborators shipped samples in one of three forms: frozen whole blood, isolated PBMCs, or DNA extracted from either of those sample types. From cysteine to phenylalanine, the CDR3 is 14 amino acids long. The read is trimmed to its CDR3 DNA, 42 bases read in frame from base 1. The CDR1 and CDR2 encoded by the germline V gene (reference sequence) are LGHDT and YNNKEL. V loses 4 bases at its end and J loses 1 base; junction bases beyond the gene matches: 3. The sample comes from a study of blood T cell repertoires in COVID-19 (dated by TCRdb to 2020 to 2022). Regarding the complete study: Collaborator samples came from the United States, Italy and Spain and covered acute and convalescent phases of COVID-19. Where available, HLA class I and class II types were obtained from metadata supplied by the sample provider rather than from assay-based typing. The samples were drawn from two sources: the first 160 participants of the ongoing ImmuneRACE study, and 950 to 1,500 subjects contributed by 6 global collaborators. Sample metadata almost always included a de-identified subject ID, COVID-19 status, age in years and sex. The prospective study material was composed of cDNA or gDNA derived from T cells, B-cell-depleted T cells, or PBMCs. The dataset comprised deeply sampled blood TCRbeta repertoires from subjects exposed to, actively infected with, or recovered from COVID-19. A freely available public database, intended as a resource for researchers studying the immune response to SARS-CoV-2, is where the repertoires were released. The study at large found these results: The amount of clinical and demographic metadata varied by source and participant and was provided uncurated.

The V gene is TRBV3-1 (or the pseudogene TRBV3-2) and the J gene is TRBJ2-5; 7 bases in the junction line up with TRBD1. Sequencing was carried out using peripheral blood. The source of this sequence is a woman between 50 and 59 years old with acute or convalescent COVID-19. CDR3 region: CASSLGTVQETQYF. The DNA is as follows: TGTGCCAGCAGCCTCGGGACAGTCCAAGAGACCCAGTACTTC.